This T cell receptor beta chain was sequenced during a study of PD-L1 blockade in urothelial cancer. Study at large: Bladder-origin urothelial cancer in males covered twenty-five of 29 patients. Blood drawn 3 weeks (second dose) and 6 weeks after treatment start was analyzed.

Profiling relied on immunoSEQ multiplex PCR, and the TCRdb table lists in-frame clones only, not all of them. The table has some 63,000 clones, approximately 80% seen once. Unmatched junction bases numbered 7, after V lost 7 bases and J lost 2 bases. This CDR3 is built from 15 residues. CDR1 and CDR2 from the germline V gene are MNHEY and SVGAGI. Noted time point: pretreatment peripheral blood. Patient disease was locally advanced or metastatic urothelial carcinoma. The sequencing here drew on PBMCs, taken around atezolizumab (anti-PD-L1) treatment. The chain couples TRBV6-5 to TRBJ2-3, with TRBD2 identical over 9 bases. This TCR came from a man in his 70s with urothelial cancer. In DNA, the CDR3 is TGTGCCAGCAAATATAGCGGGAGATTCACAGATACGCAGTATTTT. It yields the protein CASKYSGRFTDTQYF.